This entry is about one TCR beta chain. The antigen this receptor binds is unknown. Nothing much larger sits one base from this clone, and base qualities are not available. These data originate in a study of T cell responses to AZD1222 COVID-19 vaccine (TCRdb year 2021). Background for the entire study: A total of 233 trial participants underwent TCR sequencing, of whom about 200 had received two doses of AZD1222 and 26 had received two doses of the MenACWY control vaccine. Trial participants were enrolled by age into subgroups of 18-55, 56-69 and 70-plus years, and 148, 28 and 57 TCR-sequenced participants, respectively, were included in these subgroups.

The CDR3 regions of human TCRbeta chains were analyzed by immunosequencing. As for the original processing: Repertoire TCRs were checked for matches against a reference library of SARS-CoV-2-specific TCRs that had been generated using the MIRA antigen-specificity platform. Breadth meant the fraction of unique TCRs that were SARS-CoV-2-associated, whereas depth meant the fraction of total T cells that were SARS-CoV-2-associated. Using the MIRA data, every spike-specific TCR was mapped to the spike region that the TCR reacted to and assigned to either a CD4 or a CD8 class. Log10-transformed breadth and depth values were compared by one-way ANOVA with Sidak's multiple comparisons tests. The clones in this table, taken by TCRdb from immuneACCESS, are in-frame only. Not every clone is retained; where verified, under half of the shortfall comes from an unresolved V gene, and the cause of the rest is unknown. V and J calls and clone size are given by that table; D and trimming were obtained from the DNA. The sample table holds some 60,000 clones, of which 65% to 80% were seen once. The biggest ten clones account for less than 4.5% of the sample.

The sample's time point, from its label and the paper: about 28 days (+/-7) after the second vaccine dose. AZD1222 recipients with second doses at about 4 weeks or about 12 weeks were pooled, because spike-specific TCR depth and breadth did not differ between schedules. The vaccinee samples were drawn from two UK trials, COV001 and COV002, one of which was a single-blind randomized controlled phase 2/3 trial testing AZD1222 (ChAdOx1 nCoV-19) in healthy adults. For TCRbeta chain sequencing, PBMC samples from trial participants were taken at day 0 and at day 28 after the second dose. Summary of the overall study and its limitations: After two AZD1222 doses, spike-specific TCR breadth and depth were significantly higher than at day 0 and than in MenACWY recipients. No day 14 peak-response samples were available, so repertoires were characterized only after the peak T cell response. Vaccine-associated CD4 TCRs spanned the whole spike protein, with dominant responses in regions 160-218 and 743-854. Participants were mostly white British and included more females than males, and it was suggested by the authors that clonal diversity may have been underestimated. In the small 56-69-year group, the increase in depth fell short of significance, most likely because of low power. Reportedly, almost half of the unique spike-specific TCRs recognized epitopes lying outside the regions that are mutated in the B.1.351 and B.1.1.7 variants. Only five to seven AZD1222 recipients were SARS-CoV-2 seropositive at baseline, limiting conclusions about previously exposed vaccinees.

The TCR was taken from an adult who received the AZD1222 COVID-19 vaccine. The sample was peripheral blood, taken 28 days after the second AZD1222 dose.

Here the CDR3 is given as CASSLSDRGAYEQFF. Here is the DNA: TGTGCCAGCAGCTTAAGTGACAGGGGTGCGTATGAGCAGTTCTTC. In this chain, TRBV7-9 is recombined with TRBJ2-1; 8 junctional bases match TRBD1. From the cysteine through the phenylalanine, the CDR3 covers 15 amino acids. Only the CDR3 part of the read is kept: 45 bases, read in frame from the first base. The CDR1 and CDR2 encoded by the germline V gene (reference sequence) are SEHNR and FQNEAQ. Trimming accounts for 2 bases at V and 8 bases at J, while the number of junction bases matched to no gene is 8.